A single sample is the source of the 23 T cell receptor beta chains below, sequenced in a study of Graves' ophthalmopathy and Graves' hyperthyroidism. Using RNA transcripts, the TCR beta CDR3 regions were amplified. The authors performed first-round RT-PCR with HTBI primers and then a second-round multiplex PCR. TCRdb reanalysed the multiplex PCR reads using MiXCR and keeps one entry per CDR3 protein. The sample carries roughly 610,000 distinct CDR3 sequences, 22% recorded once. The sample comprised peripheral blood. The origin of the receptors is a woman aged 18 to 35 with stable Graves' hyperthyroidism. Some clones in this sample may be carry-over from other donors' samples.

The J gene is TRBJ2-7, the V gene TRBV7-2; D may correspond to TRBD1 or TRBD2 (6 bases each). The CDR3 extends over 14 amino acids. From germline, CDR1 is SGHTA and CDR2 FQGNSA. V lost 1 base to trimming and J lost 4 bases, with 11 bases between them. The CDR3 DNA reads TGTGCCAGCAGCTTAGTGACGGGGGCATACGAGCAGTACTTC. Its protein product is CASSLVTGAYEQYF. The full variable domain, rest sourced from reference TRBV7-2 and TRBJ2-7, is GAGVSQSPSNKVTEKGKDVELRCDPISGHTALYWYRQSLGQGLEFLIYFQGNSAPDKSGLPSDRFSAERTGGSVSTLTIQRTQQEDSAVYLCASSLVTGAYEQYFGPGTRLTVT.

In regard to this clonotype: A single base separates this from a much larger clone, so it may be a read error. The V call is TRBV11-2, the J call TRBJ1-1, with D uncertain. The CDR3 length is 13 residues. CDR1 and CDR2 (germline): SGHAT, FQNNGV. CDR3 in amino acids: CASSLDRGAEVCF. DNA for the CDR3: TGTGCCAGCAGCTTAGATCGGGGAGCTGAAGTTTGCTTT.

The chain is built from TRBV30 and TRBJ1-2; unclear D gene. Germline V gene data show CDR1 as GTSNPN and CDR2 as SVGIG (reference sequence). V lost 2 bases, J lost 4 bases, and 11 bases lay in between. This CDR3 is built from 13 residues. This chain's CDR3 is CAWSPGSLYGYTF. The CDR3 bases are TGTGCCTGGAGTCCAGGCTCACTCTATGGCTACACCTTC.

This clonotype came up many times. The chain combines TRBV20-1 with TRBJ1-5, with 8 bases identical to TRBD1. Germline-derived CDR1 and CDR2 are DFQATT and SNEGSKA (reference sequence). J was trimmed by 3 bases and V by 6 bases; bases with no gene match: 10. The CDR3 runs 15 residues. In DNA form, the CDR3 reads TGCAGTGCCGCCCCAGGGGGCAACCCCAATCAGCCCCAGCATTTT. The encoded protein is CSAAPGGNPNQPQHF.

Worth noting for this clonotype: A read error may explain this, as a much larger clone is one base away. This rearrangement joins TRBV28 to TRBJ2-7, with TRBD2 matching 12 bases. The CDR3 runs 15 residues. CDR1 MDHEN and CDR2 SYDVKM come from the germline V gene. DNA for the CDR3: TGTGTCAGCAGTCCTCCTAGCGGGAGGGCAGGCGAGCAGTACTTC. It is translated as CVSSPPSGRAGEQYF.

The table lists this clonotype with a few counts. The rearrangement joins TRBV12-3 or TRBV12-4 to TRBJ1-5; D unresolved. The CDR3 contains 16 residues. V lost 5 bases, J lost 8 bases, and 22 bases lay in between. The CDR3 bases are TGTGCCAGCAGTCCCCGGGCCTTACTCTCTAGTGAGCCCCAGCATTTT. It encodes CASSPRALLSSEPQHF.

This clonotype was detected ten times or more. The genes are TRBV27 and TRBJ1-2; tentative D call: TRBD1 (6 bases). The CDR3 runs 15 residues. CDR1 is MNHEY and CDR2 is SMNVEV in the germline V gene (reference sequence). V gave up 8 bases and J gave up 7 bases, with 23 bases separating them. CDR3 amino acids: CASYRSGGGNRGYTF. Here the CDR3 DNA reads TGTGCCAGCTATCGCAGCGGGGGGGGCAATCGTGGCTACACCTTC.

This clonotype was seen at least ten times. This sequence joins TRBV11-2 and TRBJ2-7, with D perhaps TRBD2 (7 bases). With 5 bases removed from V and 5 bases from J, the gap between germline ends came to 19 bases. Germline CDR1 and CDR2: SGHAT and FQNNGV. This CDR3 has 15 amino acids. This CDR3 is CASSPIYGGGDEQYF. The CDR3 DNA reads as TGTGCCAGCAGCCCGATTTATGGGGGGGGCGACGAGCAGTACTTC.

This clonotype has a count of ten or more. The chain links TRBV12-3 or TRBV12-4 to TRBJ2-7, with D possibly TRBD2 on 7 matching bases. V was shortened by 7 bases and J by 4 bases, with 17 bases between the two germline ends. The CDR3 spans 14 residues. The CDR3 reads CASKRGASRYEQYF. CDR3 DNA sequence: TGTGCCAGCAAACGGGGGGCCTCCCGTTACGAGCAGTACTTC.

This clonotype was recorded a few times. The CDR3 loop is CASGSDSPLHF. CDR3 sequence (DNA): TGTGCCAGCGGATCGGATTCACCCCTCCACTTT. The J gene is TRBJ1-6, the V gene TRBV3-1; D gene ambiguous. Germline CDR1 reads LGHDT; CDR2 reads YNNKEL (reference sequence). CDR3 length: 11 residues. The V gene lost 8 bases and the J gene lost 8 bases, with 7 bases spanning the gap.

This clonotype appeared many times. The chain uses TRBV10-3 and TRBJ1-1; 7 nucleotides agree with TRBD1. Losses at the gene ends were 4 bases for V and 1 base for J; bases not matched to a gene: 6. CDR1 is ENHRY, CDR2 SYGVKD, per germline. CDR3 length: 15 amino acids. Written as DNA, the CDR3 is TGTGCCATCAGTGCGGGACAGATGAGGAACACTGAAGCTTTCTTT. Translated: CAISAGQMRNTEAFF.

V and J are TRBV5-1 and TRBJ1-1; unclear D gene. The V gene's germline CDR1 is SGHRS and CDR2 YFSETQ. The CDR3 is made up of 15 amino acids. The V and J ends lost 0 bases and 0 bases respectively, with 9 bases between them. As DNA, the CDR3 is TGCGCCAGCAGCTTGGAAAGGTTATTGAACACTGAAGCTTTCTTT. This gives the protein CASSLERLLNTEAFF.

The V and J genes are TRBV6-1 and TRBJ1-2; no clear D. V dropped 5 bases and J dropped 6 bases, with 16 bases sitting between them. The CDR3 contains 14 residues. Germline CDR1 and CDR2: MNHNS and SASEGT. This CDR3 is CASSRDPAENGYTF. Here the CDR3 DNA reads TGTGCCAGCAGTCGCGACCCGGCGGAGAATGGCTACACCTTC.

About this clonotype: A read error is possible here, since a much larger clone lies one base away. J is TRBJ1-3 and V is TRBV2, with D unclear. The CDR3 totals 15 residues. CDR1 and CDR2 from the germline V gene are SNHLY and FYNNEI. The DNA for the CDR3 is TGTGCCAGCAGTGGAGTGCCCCTCTCTGGAAACACCGTATATTTT. Its translation is CASSGVPLSGNTVYF.

This clonotype came up many times. This chain links TRBV20-1 with TRBJ2-7, with D perhaps matching TRBD2 (6 bases). V shed 1 base and J shed 3 bases, with 16 bases lying between them. CDR1 is DFQATT, CDR2 SNEGSKA, per germline (reference sequence). The CDR3 contains 15 residues. CDR3 sequence reads: CSARGLSRGFYEQYF. The CDR3 DNA sequence: TGCAGTGCTAGAGGCCTCTCGCGGGGATTCTACGAGCAGTACTTC.

There are many counts of this clonotype. The chain carries TRBV5-1 and TRBJ1-1; D may be TRBD1 (5 bases). The CDR3 covers 16 residues. Trimming took 5 bases from V and 0 from J, leaving 17 bases between them. Germline values: CDR1 SGHRS, CDR2 YFSETQ. The CDR3 DNA reads as TGCGCCAGCAGACTCCGGGACGGACGAATGAACACTGAAGCTTTCTTT. It is translated as CASRLRDGRMNTEAFF.

V is TRBV3-1 and J is TRBJ1-6; D is ambiguous. In germline, CDR1 is LGHDT, CDR2 YNNKEL (reference sequence). The V gene lost 0 bases and the J gene lost 10 bases, with 10 bases spanning the gap. This CDR3 has 14 amino acids. CDR3 region: CASSQDWESSPLHF. CDR3 in DNA: TGTGCCAGCAGCCAAGATTGGGAGAGCTCACCCCTCCACTTT. Together with reference TRBV3-1 and TRBJ1-6, the CDR3 gives the full variable domain: DTAVSQTPKYLVTQMGNDKSIKCEQNLGHDTMYWYKQDSKKFLKIMFSYNNKELIINETVPNRFSPKSPDKAHLNLHINSLELGDSAVYFCASSQDWESSPLHFGNGTRLTVT.

The rearrangement joins TRBV5-1 to TRBJ2-2, with a tentative D call TRBD1 (6 bases). CDR1 is SGHRS and CDR2 is YFSETQ in the germline V gene. The germline V and J ends were trimmed by 4 bases and 2 bases, with 18 bases remaining between them. The CDR3 runs 17 residues. The CDR3 nucleotides are TGCGCCAGCAGCATCAGACAGGACGCTATTAACACCGGGGAGCTGTTTTTT. Translated, it gives CASSIRQDAINTGELFF.

This clonotype was found a few times. The chain recombines TRBV20-1 with TRBJ1-2, with 7 positions matching TRBD1. Looked up from germline, CDR1 is DFQATT and CDR2 is SNEGSKA (reference sequence). This CDR3 has 16 amino acids. V was clipped by 5 bases and J by 2 bases; unmatched bases: 14. CDR3: CSAATTGVWGNYGYTF. The CDR3 nucleotides read TGCAGTGCTGCCACCACAGGGGTTTGGGGAAACTATGGCTACACCTTC.

This clonotype occurred many times. J is TRBJ1-3 and V is TRBV12-3 or TRBV12-4; 7 nucleotides agree with TRBD1. With 5 bases clipped from V and 4 bases from J, the junction kept 11 bases outside the gene matches. The CDR3 contains 16 residues. The CDR3 reads CASSPRQGEIGNTIYF. CDR3 DNA: TGTGCCAGCAGTCCGCGACAGGGAGAAATCGGAAACACCATATATTTT.

This clonotype was recorded at least ten times. This CDR3 reads CSVAREAETQYF. CDR3 coding DNA: TGCAGCGTTGCCAGGGAGGCAGAGACCCAGTACTTC. The chain recombines TRBV29-1 with TRBJ2-5, with D possibly TRBD2 on 6 matching bases. Germline CDR1 and CDR2: SQVTM and ANQGSEA. The V end lost 4 bases, the J end lost 4 bases, and 10 bases lay between the germline ends. This CDR3 comprises 12 residues.

This clonotype was seen at least ten times. This rearrangement joins TRBV12-3 or TRBV12-4 to TRBJ2-5; tentatively, D is TRBD1 or TRBD2 (5 bases each). The V end lost 4 bases, the J end lost 4 bases, and 16 bases lay between the germline ends. The CDR3 runs to 15 residues. CDR3 sequence (DNA): TGTGCCAGCAGTTCCCAGGGACCCCAGAGAGAGACCCAGTACTTC. Its translation is CASSSQGPQRETQYF.

The sample holds many counts of this clonotype. V and J are TRBV24-1 and TRBJ1-5; D remains unclear. This CDR3 comprises 13 residues. V lost 1 base and J 12 bases, leaving 12 bases between the germline ends. The V gene's germline CDR1 is KGHDR and CDR2 SFDVKD. CDR3 loop: CATSDFSGSYQHF. CDR3 DNA: TGTGCCACCAGTGATTTCTCTGGGAGTTACCAGCATTTT.